A single sample is the source of the 12 T cell receptor beta chains below, sequenced in a study of beta chain features in type 1 diabetes. Expressed TCRB transcripts were sequenced because the entire RNA isolate underwent reverse transcription. TCRdb's copy holds only in-frame clones and misses some; the assay was immunoSEQ multiplex PCR. The sample holds around 320,000 clones, 14% seen once. The sequencing input was central memory CD4+ T cells from blood. These TCRs come from a man aged 25 to 40 in good health.

The sample holds a few counts of this clone. This chain connects TRBV5-1 to TRBJ2-2; 7 bases match TRBD1. From germline, CDR1 is SGHRS and CDR2 YFSETQ. This CDR3 contains 15 residues. V gave up 4 bases and J gave up 6 bases; unmatched junction bases: 9. The CDR3 DNA sequence: TGCGCCAGCAGCCGGGCGACAGGGTTAGCCGGGGAGCTGTTTTTT. Encoded protein: CASSRATGLAGELFF.

This chain links TRBV7-2 with TRBJ2-4; possible D gene TRBD2, 6 bases. The germline V gene encodes CDR1 SGHTA and CDR2 FQGNSA. V shed 5 bases and J shed 0 bases, with 14 bases lying between them. The CDR3 runs to 16 residues. In nucleotides, the CDR3 is TGTGCCAGCAGCCCCGATACGGGACTAGCCAAAAACATTCAGTACTTC. Translated: CASSPDTGLAKNIQYF.

This clone came up a few times. A read error likely explains this, since a far larger clone differs by one base. The chain uses TRBV18 and TRBJ2-7, with 8 bases matching TRBD2. The CDR3 sequence is 15 residues long. Germline CDR1 is KGHSH and CDR2 is LQKENI. The DNA for the CDR3 is TGTGCCAGCGCACCACGGGCGGGGGGCAGCCACGAGCAGTACTTC. Residues: CASAPRAGGSHEQYF.

This clone was counted ten times or more. This rearrangement joins TRBV7-9 to TRBJ2-2; D is ambiguous. The CDR3 has 12 residues. V was pared by 1 base and J by 6 bases, with 3 bases between. The V gene's germline CDR1 is SEHNR and CDR2 FQNEAQ (reference sequence). Written as DNA, the CDR3 is TGTGCCAGCAGCTTAGAGGCCGGGGAGCTGTTTTTT. This sequence encodes CASSLEAGELFF.

The V and J genes are TRBV29-1 and TRBJ1-1; D is unresolved. The germline V gene has CDR1 SQVTM and CDR2 ANQGSEA. This CDR3 contains 13 residues. The CDR3 loop is CNPSTEGNTEAFF. The DNA of the CDR3 is TGCAACCCCTCGACGGAGGGGAACACTGAAGCTTTCTTT.

At least ten counts were recorded for this clone. The rearrangement joins TRBV4-1 to TRBJ2-1; 12 positions match TRBD2. The J segment lost 2 bases and the V segment lost 4 bases, leaving 0 bases of the junction unmatched. The germline gives CDR1 MGHRA, CDR2 YSYEKL. The CDR3 is 15 residues long. The CDR3 loop is CASSRLAGAYNEQFF. CDR3 bases: TGCGCCAGCAGCCGACTAGCGGGGGCCTACAATGAGCAGTTCTTC.

The rearrangement uses TRBV5-8 and TRBJ2-1, with 11 positions matching TRBD2. V gave up 6 bases and J gave up 2 bases; unmatched junction bases: 13. Germline V gene sequence: CDR1 SGHTS, CDR2 YDEGEE. The CDR3 has 18 residues. DNA of the CDR3: TGTGCCAGCATCCCCGCCGGACTAGCGGGCTCAGCCTACAATGAGCAGTTCTTC. Translation: CASIPAGLAGSAYNEQFF.

This clone was seen a few times. The chain has TRBV15 and TRBJ2-1; 10 nucleotides align to TRBD2. Germline loops: CDR1 LNHNV, CDR2 YYDKDF (reference sequence). Trimming took 0 bases from V and 5 from J; bases not matched to a gene: 1. CDR3 length: 15 amino acids. The CDR3 DNA is TGTGCCACCAGCAGAGATCTAGCGGGGGACAATGAGCAGTTCTTC. Translated, it gives CATSRDLAGDNEQFF.

This rearrangement joins TRBV7-9 to TRBJ1-3, with D hard to call. The germline V gene encodes CDR1 SEHNR and CDR2 FQNEAQ (reference sequence). V lost 1 base, J lost 0 bases, and 7 bases lay in between. The CDR3 is made up of 15 amino acids. The CDR3 DNA follows: TGTGCCAGCAGCTTAGACGGGAACTCTGGAAACACCATATATTTT. It yields the protein CASSLDGNSGNTIYF.

The rearrangement joins TRBV7-2 to TRBJ2-7; 12 bases are shared with TRBD2. In germline, CDR1 is SGHTA, CDR2 FQGNSA. V gave up 9 bases and J gave up 5 bases; unmatched junction bases: 5. The CDR3 is 13 residues long. DNA for the CDR3: TGTGCCAGTACGGGACTAGCGGGCAACGAGCAGTACTTC. It encodes CASTGLAGNEQYF. The full variable domain, completed using reference TRBV7-2 and TRBJ2-7, is GAGVSQSPSNKVTEKGKDVELRCDPISGHTALYWYRQSLGQGLEFLIYFQGNSAPDKSGLPSDRFSAERTGGSVSTLTIQRTQQEDSAVYLCASTGLAGNEQYFGPGTRLTVT.

As for this clone: A far more abundant clone sits one base away, making this likely a read error. The same CDR3 arises from other DNA sequences in this sample as well. The chain combines TRBV28 with TRBJ2-2; D might be TRBD2 (5 bases). There are 16 residues in the CDR3. Germline CDR1 reads MDHEN; CDR2 reads SYDVKM. The DNA for the CDR3 is TGTGCCAGCAGTTTAGAGCCGCCCCACCTCACCGGGGAGCTATTTTTT. It is translated as CASSLEPPHLTGELFF.

This clone was picked up a small number of times. With a much larger clone just one base away, this may be a read error. The V call is TRBV7-2, the J call TRBJ2-7, with D hard to call. The CDR3 has 11 amino acids. V lost 6 bases to trimming and J lost 4 bases, with 7 bases between them. In germline, CDR1 is SGHTA, CDR2 FQGNSA. The CDR3 sequence is CASSHTYEQYF. In DNA, the CDR3 is TGTGCCAGCAGTCATACTTACGAGCAGTACTTC.